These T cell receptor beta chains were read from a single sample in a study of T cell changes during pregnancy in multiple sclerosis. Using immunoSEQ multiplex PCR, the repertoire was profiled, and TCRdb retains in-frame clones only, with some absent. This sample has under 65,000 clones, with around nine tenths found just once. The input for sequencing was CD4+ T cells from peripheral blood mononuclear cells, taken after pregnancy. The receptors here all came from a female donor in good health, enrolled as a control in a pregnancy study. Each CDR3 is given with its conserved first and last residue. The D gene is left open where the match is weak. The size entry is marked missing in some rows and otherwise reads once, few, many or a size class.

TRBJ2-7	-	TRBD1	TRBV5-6	TGTGCCAGCAGCTTACAGCGACAGGGAGACTCCTACGAGCAGTACTTC	CASSLQRQGDSYEQYF
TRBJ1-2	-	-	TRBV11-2	TGTGCCAGCAGCTTTAACCAGAGACTTGGCGGCTACACCTTC	CASSFNQRLGGYTF
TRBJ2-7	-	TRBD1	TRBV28	TGTGCCAGCAGTTACCCCGGGACAGGACACTATTACGAGCAGTACTTC	CASSYPGTGHYYEQYF
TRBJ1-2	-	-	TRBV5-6	TGTGCCAGCAGCTTGGCCGGGGAGGGACGGGGCTACACCTTC	CASSLAGEGRGYTF
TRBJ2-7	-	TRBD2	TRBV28	TGTGCCAGCAGTACGCGGCGACTAGCGGGCTCCTACGAGCAGTACTTC	CASSTRRLAGSYEQYF
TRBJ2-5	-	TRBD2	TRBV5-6	TGTGCCAGCAGCTTGTGGGGTAGCGGGAGACGGCGGCAAGAGACCCAGTACTTC	CASSLWGSGRRRQETQYF
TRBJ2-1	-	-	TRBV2	TGTGCCAGCAGTGAAATGCAGAAGCAGTTCTTC	CASSEMQKQFF
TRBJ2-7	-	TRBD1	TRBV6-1	TGTGCCAGCAGTCTTCCGGGACAGGGGTCCTTCGAGCAGTACTTC	CASSLPGQGSFEQYF
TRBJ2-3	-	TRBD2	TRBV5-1	TGCGCCAGCAGCCCCGCTAGCGGGGGCCCCACAGATACGCAGTATTTT	CASSPASGGPTDTQYF
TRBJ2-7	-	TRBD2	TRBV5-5	TGTGCCAGCAGGGACGGACTAGCGGGGGCTTTTCGGCTCGAGCAGTACTTC	CASRDGLAGAFRLEQYF
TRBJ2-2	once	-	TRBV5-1	TGCGCCAGCAGCGTTAGCGGTTTCACCGGGGAGCTGTTTTTT	CASSVSGFTGELFF
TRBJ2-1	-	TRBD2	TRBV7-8	TGTGCCAGCAGCCTCGCGGGGCTAGCGGGGGGAAAAAAGCGTGTCTATGAGCAGTTCTTC	CASSLAGLAGGKKRVYEQFF
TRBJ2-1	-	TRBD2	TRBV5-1	TGCGCCAGCAGGGGTTCAGCGGGGGGGAACAATGAGCAGTTCTTC	CASRGSAGGNNEQFF
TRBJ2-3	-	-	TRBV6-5	TGTGCCAGCAGTTCGCCGACTACTAGCACAGATACGCAGTATTTT	CASSSPTTSTDTQYF
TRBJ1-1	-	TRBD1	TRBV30	TGTGCCTGGAGTGACTTCGACAGGGACTGGACTGAAGCTTTCTTT	CAWSDFDRDWTEAFF
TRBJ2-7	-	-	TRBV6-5	TGTGCCAGCAGTTACTCGGGGGGATTTTCCAACTACGAGCAGTACTTC	CASSYSGGFSNYEQYF
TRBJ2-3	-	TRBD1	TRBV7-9	TGTGCCAGCACCAACAGGGGCCAAAGCACAGATACGCAGTATTTT	CASTNRGQSTDTQYF
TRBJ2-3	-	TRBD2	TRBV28	TGTGCCAGCATCGCGCGGGGGATTAGCACAGATACGCAGTATTTT	CASIARGISTDTQYF
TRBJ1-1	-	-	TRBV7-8	TGTGCCAGCAGCTTCTTACGGGACACTGAAGCTTTCTTT	CASSFLRDTEAFF
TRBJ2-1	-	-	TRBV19	TGTGCCAGTAGAGATCCTTACAGGGAGTCATACAATGAGCAGTTCTTC	CASRDPYRESYNEQFF
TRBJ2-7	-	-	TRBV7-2	TGTGCCAGCAGCTTAACTAAGGCGGACGAGCAGTACTTC	CASSLTKADEQYF
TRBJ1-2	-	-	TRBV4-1	TGCGCCAGCAGCCAAGATAGGGAGGGGCTGAGCTATGGCTACACCTTC	CASSQDREGLSYGYTF
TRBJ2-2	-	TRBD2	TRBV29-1	TGCAGCGCTCGGACTAGCGGGGGACTCGGGGAGCTGTTTTTT	CSARTSGGLGELFF
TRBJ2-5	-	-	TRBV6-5	TGTGCCAGCGCTGACCGACAGGCTATAGGAGCCCAGTACTTC	CASADRQAIGAQYF